Listed here is a single T cell receptor (beta chain). Antigen: not known. The data stem from a study of T cells in localized non-small cell lung cancer. Study results and caveats: Only one tumor region went through sequencing, so heterogeneity may still be there.

TCRdb keeps only in-frame clones here, not all; method: immunoSEQ multiplex PCR. This table holds over 30,000 clones, about 81% found once. The V and J ends lost 5 bases and 5 bases respectively, with 16 bases between them. In germline, CDR1 is SGHAT, CDR2 FQNNGV. The CDR3 has 16 residues. The origin of this receptor is a male donor at least 60 years old with stage II squamous cell lung carcinoma. The specimen was peripheral blood, collected before any cancer treatment. The chain uses TRBV11-2 and TRBJ2-6, with D perhaps TRBD1 (5 bases). The CDR3 DNA follows: TGTGCCAGCAGCGTATGTGGACAAAGTCGGGCCAACGTCCTGACTTTC. Its protein product is CASSVCGQSRANVLTF.